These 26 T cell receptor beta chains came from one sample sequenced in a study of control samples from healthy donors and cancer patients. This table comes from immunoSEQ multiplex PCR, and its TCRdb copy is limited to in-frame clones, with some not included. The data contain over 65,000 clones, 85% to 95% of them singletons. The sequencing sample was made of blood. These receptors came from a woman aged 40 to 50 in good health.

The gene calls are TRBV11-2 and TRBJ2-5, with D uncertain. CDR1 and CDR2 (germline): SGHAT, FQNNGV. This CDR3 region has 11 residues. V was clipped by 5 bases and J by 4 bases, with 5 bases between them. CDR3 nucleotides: TGTGCCAGCAGCCCCGGAGAGACCCAGTACTTC. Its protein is CASSPGETQYF. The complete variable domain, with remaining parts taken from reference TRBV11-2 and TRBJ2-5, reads EAGVAQSPRYKIIEKRQSVAFWCNPISGHATLYWYQQILGQGPKLLIQFQNNGVVDDSQLPKDRFSAERLKGVDSTLKIQPAKLEDSAVYLCASSPGETQYFGPGTRLLVL.

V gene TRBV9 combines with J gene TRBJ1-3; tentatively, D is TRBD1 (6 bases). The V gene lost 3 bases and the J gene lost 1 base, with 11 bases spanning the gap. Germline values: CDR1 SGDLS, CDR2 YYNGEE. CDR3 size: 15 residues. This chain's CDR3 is CASSEIQGSGNTIYF. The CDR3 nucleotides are TGTGCCAGCAGCGAGATACAGGGATCTGGAAACACCATATATTTT.

The CDR3 is CATRDRGYEKLFF. DNA of the CDR3: TGTGCCACCCGGGACAGGGGATATGAAAAACTGTTTTTT. The V gene is TRBV5-4, the J gene TRBJ1-4; 10 nucleotides match TRBD1. Germline loops: CDR1 SGHNT, CDR2 YYREEE (reference sequence). The J segment lost 6 bases and the V segment lost 9 bases, leaving 5 bases of the junction unmatched. This CDR3 is 13 amino acids long.

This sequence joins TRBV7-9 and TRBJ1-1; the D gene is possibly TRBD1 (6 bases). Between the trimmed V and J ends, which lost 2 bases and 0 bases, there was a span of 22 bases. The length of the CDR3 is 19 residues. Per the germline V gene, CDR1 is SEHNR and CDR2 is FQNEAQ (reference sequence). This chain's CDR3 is CASSLNPGGPTIMNTEAFF. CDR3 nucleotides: TGTGCCAGCAGCTTAAATCCGGGGGGCCCTACCATAATGAACACTGAAGCTTTCTTT.

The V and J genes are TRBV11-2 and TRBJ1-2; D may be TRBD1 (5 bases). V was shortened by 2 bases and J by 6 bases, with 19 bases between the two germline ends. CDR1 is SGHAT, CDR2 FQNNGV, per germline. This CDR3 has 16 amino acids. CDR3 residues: CASSLTPRVDRNGYTF. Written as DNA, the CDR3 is TGTGCCAGCAGCTTAACCCCCAGGGTTGATCGGAATGGCTACACCTTC.

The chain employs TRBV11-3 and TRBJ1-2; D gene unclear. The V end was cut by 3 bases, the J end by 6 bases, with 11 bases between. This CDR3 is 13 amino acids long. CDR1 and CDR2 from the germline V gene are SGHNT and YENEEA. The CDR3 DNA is TGTGCCAGCAGCTTCAGTGGGATGAATGGCTACACCTTC. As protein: CASSFSGMNGYTF.

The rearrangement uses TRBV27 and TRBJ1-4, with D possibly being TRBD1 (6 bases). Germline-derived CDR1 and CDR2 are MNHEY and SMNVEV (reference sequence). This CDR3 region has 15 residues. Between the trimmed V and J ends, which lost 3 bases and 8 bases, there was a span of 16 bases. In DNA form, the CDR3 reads TGTGCCAGCAGTTTGAATGGGGCAGGGGAGGAAAAACTGTTTTTT. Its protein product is CASSLNGAGEEKLFF.

CDR3 protein: CASSWSGTDTQYF. As DNA, the CDR3 is TGTGCCAGCAGTTGGTCCGGGACAGATACGCAGTATTTT. V is TRBV28 and J is TRBJ2-3; D uncertain. The CDR3 totals 13 residues. Germline lookup yields CDR1 MDHEN and CDR2 SYDVKM. Trimming left V 4 bases short and J 3 bases short, with 8 bases between.

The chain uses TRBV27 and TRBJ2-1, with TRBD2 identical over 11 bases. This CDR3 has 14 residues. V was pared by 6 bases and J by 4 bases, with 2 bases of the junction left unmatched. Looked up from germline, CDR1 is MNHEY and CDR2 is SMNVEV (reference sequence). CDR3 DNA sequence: TGTGCCAGCAGAACTAGCGGGGGTTACAATGAGCAGTTCTTC. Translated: CASRTSGGYNEQFF.

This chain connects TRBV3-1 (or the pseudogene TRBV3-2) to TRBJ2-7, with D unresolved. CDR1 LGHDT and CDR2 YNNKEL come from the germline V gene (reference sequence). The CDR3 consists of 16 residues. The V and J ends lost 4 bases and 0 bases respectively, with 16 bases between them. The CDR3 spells CASSPRDTLSSYEQYF. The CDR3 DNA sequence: TGTGCCAGCAGCCCTCGAGACACCTTAAGCTCCTACGAGCAGTACTTC.

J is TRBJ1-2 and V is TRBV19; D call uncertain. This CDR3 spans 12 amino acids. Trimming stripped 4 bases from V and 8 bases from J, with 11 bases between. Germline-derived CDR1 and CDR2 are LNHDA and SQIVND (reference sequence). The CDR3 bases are TGTGCCAGTAGTAGGGGAACGGGGGGCTACACCTTC. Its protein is CASSRGTGGYTF. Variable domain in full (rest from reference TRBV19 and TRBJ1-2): DGGITQSPKYLFRKEGQNVTLSCEQNLNHDAMYWYRQDPGQGLRLIYYSQIVNDFQKGDIAEGYSVSREKKESFPLTVTSAQKNPTAFYLCASSRGTGGYTFGSGTRLTVV.

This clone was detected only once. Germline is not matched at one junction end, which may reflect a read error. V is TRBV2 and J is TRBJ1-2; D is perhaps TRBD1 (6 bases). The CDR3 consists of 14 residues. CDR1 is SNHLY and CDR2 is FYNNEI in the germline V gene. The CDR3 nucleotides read TGTGCGAGCATCGCAGAGGTAGGGGGAAATGGCTACACCTTC. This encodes CASIAEVGGNGYTF.

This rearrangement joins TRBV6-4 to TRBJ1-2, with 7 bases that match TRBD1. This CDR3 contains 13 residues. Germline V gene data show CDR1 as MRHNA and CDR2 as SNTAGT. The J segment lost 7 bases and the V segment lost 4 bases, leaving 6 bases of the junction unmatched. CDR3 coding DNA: TGTGCCAGCAGTGCCGACGACAGGGCTGGCTACACCTTC. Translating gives CASSADDRAGYTF.

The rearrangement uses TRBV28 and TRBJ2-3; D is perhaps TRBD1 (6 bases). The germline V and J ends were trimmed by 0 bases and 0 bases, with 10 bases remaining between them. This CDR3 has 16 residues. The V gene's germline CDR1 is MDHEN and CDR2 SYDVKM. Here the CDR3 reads CASSLWQGPSTDTQYF. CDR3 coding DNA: TGTGCCAGCAGTTTATGGCAGGGGCCTAGCACAGATACGCAGTATTTT.

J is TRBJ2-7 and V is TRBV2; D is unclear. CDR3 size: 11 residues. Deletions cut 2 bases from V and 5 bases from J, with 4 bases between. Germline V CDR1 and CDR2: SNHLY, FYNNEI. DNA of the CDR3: TGTGCCAGCAGTGAACGCGACGAGCAGTACTTC. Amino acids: CASSERDEQYF.

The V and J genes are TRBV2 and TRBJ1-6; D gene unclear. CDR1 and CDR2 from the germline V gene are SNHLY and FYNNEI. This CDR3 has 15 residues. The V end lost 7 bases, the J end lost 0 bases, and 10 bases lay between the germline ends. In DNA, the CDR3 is TGTGCCAGCACCCCAACCACCTCCTATAATTCACCCCTCCACTTT. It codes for CASTPTTSYNSPLHF.

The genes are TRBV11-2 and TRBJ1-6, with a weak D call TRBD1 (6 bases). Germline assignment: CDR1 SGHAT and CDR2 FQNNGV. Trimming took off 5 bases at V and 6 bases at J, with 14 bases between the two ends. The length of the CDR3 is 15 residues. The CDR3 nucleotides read TGTGCCAGCAGCCCACAGGGTTCTCTTAATTCACCCCTCCACTTT. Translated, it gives CASSPQGSLNSPLHF.

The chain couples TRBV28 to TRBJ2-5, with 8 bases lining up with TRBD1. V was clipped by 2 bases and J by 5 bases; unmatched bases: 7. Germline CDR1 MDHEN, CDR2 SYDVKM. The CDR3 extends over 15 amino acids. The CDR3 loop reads CASSLPRTGRETQYF. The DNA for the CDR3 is TGTGCCAGCAGTTTACCCCGGACAGGGAGGGAGACCCAGTACTTC.

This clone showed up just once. CDR3 loop: CASSLNDGGTEAFF. In nucleotides, the CDR3 is TGTGCCAGCAGCTTAAACGACGGGGGCACTGAAGCTTTCTTT. This sequence joins TRBV7-9 and TRBJ1-1; possibly TRBD1 for D (5 bases). The germline V gene encodes CDR1 SEHNR and CDR2 FQNEAQ (reference sequence). The CDR3 is made up of 14 amino acids. V dropped 2 bases and J dropped 4 bases, with 11 bases sitting between them.

Here the CDR3 reads CASSLGQGNTEAFF. The CDR3 DNA follows: TGTGCCAGCAGTTTAGGTCAGGGGAACACTGAAGCTTTCTTT. This sequence joins TRBV28 and TRBJ1-1, with D perhaps TRBD1 (5 bases). The germline gives CDR1 MDHEN, CDR2 SYDVKM. This CDR3 region has 14 residues. Trimming took 2 bases from V and 1 from J, leaving 8 bases between them.

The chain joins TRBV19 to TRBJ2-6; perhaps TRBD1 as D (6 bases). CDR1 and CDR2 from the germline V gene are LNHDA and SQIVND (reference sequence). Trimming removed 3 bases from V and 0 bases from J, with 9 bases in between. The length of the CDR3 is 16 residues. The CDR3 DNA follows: TGTGCCAGTAGTATGGGGGCGCGCTCTGGGGCCAACGTCCTGACTTTC. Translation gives CASSMGARSGANVLTF.

CDR3 nucleotides: TGTGCCAGCAGCTTAGCGCTAGGGATTGAAAAACTGTTTTTT. Translation: CASSLALGIEKLFF. The rearrangement uses TRBV7-9 and TRBJ1-4; D call uncertain. With 0 bases removed from V and 7 bases from J, the gap between germline ends came to 9 bases. The CDR3 sequence is 14 residues long. Germline V gene sequence: CDR1 SEHNR, CDR2 FQNEAQ (reference sequence).

Here the CDR3 reads CASSQVYGGQETQYF. The CDR3 DNA follows: TGTGCCAGCAGCCAAGTTTACGGCGGCCAAGAGACCCAGTACTTC. The chain is built from TRBV3-1 (or the pseudogene TRBV3-2) and TRBJ2-5; D is ambiguous. This CDR3 region has 15 residues. CDR1 is LGHDT, CDR2 YNNKEL, per germline (reference sequence). With 1 base removed from V and 1 base from J, the gap between germline ends came to 10 bases.

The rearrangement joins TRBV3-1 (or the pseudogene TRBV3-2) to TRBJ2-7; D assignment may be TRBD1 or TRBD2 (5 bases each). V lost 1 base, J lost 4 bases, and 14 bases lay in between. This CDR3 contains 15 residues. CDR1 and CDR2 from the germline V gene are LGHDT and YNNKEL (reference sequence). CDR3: CASSQGPGPQYEQYF. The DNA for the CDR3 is TGTGCCAGCAGCCAAGGACCGGGGCCACAATACGAGCAGTACTTC.

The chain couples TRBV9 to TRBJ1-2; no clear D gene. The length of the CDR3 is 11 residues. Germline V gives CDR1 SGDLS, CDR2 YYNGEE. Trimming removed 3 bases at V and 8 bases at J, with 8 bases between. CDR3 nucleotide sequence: TGTGCCAGCAGCGCCTCGGGCGGCTACACCTTC. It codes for CASSASGGYTF.

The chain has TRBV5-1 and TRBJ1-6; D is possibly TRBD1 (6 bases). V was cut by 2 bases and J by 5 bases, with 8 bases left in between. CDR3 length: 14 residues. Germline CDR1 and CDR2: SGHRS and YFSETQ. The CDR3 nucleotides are TGCGCCAGCAGCTTCGGACAGCATAATTCACCCCTCCACTTT. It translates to CASSFGQHNSPLHF.